The clone carrying this T cell receptor (beta chain) has more than one count but fewer than ten. Authors' processing steps: Nucleated cell counts were estimated from reference gene primer amplification. Produced via immunoSEQ multiplex PCR; TCRdb's table is partial and in-frame only. V and J calls and clone size are those listed in that table; D and trimming were worked out from the DNA. The data contain 95,000 to 110,000 clones, about nine tenths of them singletons. This entry comes from a study of blood T cell repertoires in COVID-19. V was clipped by 2 bases and J by 3 bases, with 5 bases between them. Germline loops: CDR1 SGHVS, CDR2 FQNEAQ. The CDR3 is 13 residues long.

J is TRBJ2-1 and V is TRBV7-8, with D unresolved. Input material: peripheral blood. This TCR was sampled from a woman aged 30 to 39 with acute or convalescent COVID-19. CDR3 sequence (DNA): TGTGCCAGCAGCTTATCAATCTACAATGAGCAGTTCTTC. It is translated as CASSLSIYNEQFF.